Presented here are 11 T cell receptor beta chains from one specimen sequenced in a study of identical twins. TCRdb reprocessed the 5' RACE reads via MiXCR and lists one record per CDR3 protein. This sample has around 240,000 distinct CDR3 sequences, with roughly 10% found just once. Input material: memory T cells sorted from blood. These receptors all stem from a middle-aged man in good health.

The chain links TRBV18 to TRBJ2-7; 10 bases agree with TRBD2. CDR1 is KGHSH and CDR2 is LQKENI in the germline V gene. This CDR3 comprises 15 residues. The junction had 8 bases not matched to a gene; V was cut back by 6 bases and J by 3 bases. The DNA for the CDR3 is TGTGCCAGCTCCCCAGTGAGCGGGAGGGGCTACGAGCAGTACTTC. This codes for CASSPVSGRGYEQYF.

This clonotype showed up many times. The chain has TRBV6-1 and TRBJ2-3; D is possibly TRBD2 (5 bases). This CDR3 spans 13 amino acids. V was shortened by 6 bases and J by 0 bases, with 7 bases between the two germline ends. Germline V lookup: CDR1 MNHNS, CDR2 SASEGT. CDR3 loop: CASRAASTDTQYF. CDR3 DNA sequence: TGTGCCAGCAGAGCGGCAAGCACAGATACGCAGTATTTT.

In its sample, this clonotype was seen a few times. CDR3 in DNA: TGTGCCAGCAGTTTATCCTATAGTAATGAGCAGTTCTTC. Protein product: CASSLSYSNEQFF. This sequence joins TRBV27 and TRBJ2-1; no reliable D call. Germline assignment: CDR1 MNHEY and CDR2 SMNVEV (reference sequence). The CDR3 is 13 amino acids. Between the trimmed V and J ends, which lost 0 bases and 7 bases, there was a span of 7 bases.

This clonotype was observed a few times. This sequence joins TRBV20-1 and TRBJ1-5; D is possibly TRBD1 (6 bases). V lost 5 bases to trimming and J lost 8 bases, with 16 bases between them. Germline CDR1 reads DFQATT; CDR2 reads SNEGSKA (reference sequence). The CDR3 contains 13 residues. As DNA, the CDR3 is TGCAGTGCTCAAGGACAGTGGGGGGAGCCCCAGCATTTT. Translation gives CSAQGQWGEPQHF.

This clonotype was counted a few times. This chain joins TRBV7-9 and TRBJ1-2; TRBD1 is a possible D gene (5 bases). The V end lost 4 bases, the J end lost 6 bases, and 18 bases lay between the germline ends. This CDR3 region has 15 residues. Per germline, CDR1 SEHNR and CDR2 FQNEAQ (reference sequence). The CDR3 loop is CASSSGEGMRNGYTF. The DNA for the CDR3 is TGTGCCAGCAGCTCTGGCGAGGGGATGCGGAATGGCTACACCTTC.

The CDR3 sequence is CASSHRPGTGGTEAFF. The CDR3 nucleotides are TGTGCCAGCAGTCACCGTCCCGGGACAGGGGGCACTGAAGCTTTCTTT. J is TRBJ1-1 and V is TRBV6-5; TRBD1 matches at 11 bases. Germline CDR1 and CDR2: MNHEY and SVGAGI. This CDR3 is 16 amino acids long. Trimming at V came to 5 bases and at J to 4 bases, leaving 9 bases not matched to a gene.

The sample holds a few counts of this clonotype. The chain links TRBV7-2 to TRBJ2-1; weak D call: TRBD2 (6 bases). Germline values: CDR1 SGHTA, CDR2 FQGNSA. The V end lost 5 bases, the J end lost 7 bases, and 15 bases lay between the germline ends. The CDR3 extends over 14 amino acids. CDR3 nucleotide sequence: TGTGCCAGCAGCACGACTAGTATTGAGAATGAGCAGTTCTTC. This codes for CASSTTSIENEQFF.

This clonotype was recorded many times. The V and J genes are TRBV5-1 and TRBJ1-2; no firm D call. The length of the CDR3 is 15 residues. The V gene lost 3 bases and the J gene lost 3 bases, with 15 bases spanning the gap. Germline assignment: CDR1 SGHRS and CDR2 YFSETQ. The CDR3 reads CASSSHNGMDYGYTF. The CDR3 DNA sequence: TGCGCCAGCAGCTCCCATAACGGTATGGACTATGGCTACACCTTC.

As to this clonotype: This clone may be a read error of a much larger clone one base away. The chain's CDR3 is CASSTRQGNCNEQFF. For the CDR3, the DNA is TGTGCCAGCAGTACAAGACAGGGGAACTGCAATGAGCAGTTCTTC. The gene calls are TRBV28 and TRBJ2-1; 8 positions agree with TRBD1. This CDR3 region has 15 residues. V shed 5 bases and J 6 bases; nucleotides not matched to a gene: 9. Per germline, CDR1 MDHEN and CDR2 SYDVKM.

The genes are TRBV6-2 or TRBV6-3 and TRBJ1-1; D gene unclear. CDR3 length equals 15 residues. From germline, CDR1 is MNHEY and CDR2 SVGEGT. V was pared by 4 bases and J by 0 bases, with 12 bases between. The CDR3 DNA reads TGTGCCAGCAGTTTCCTCATGGCGGTGAACACTGAAGCTTTCTTT. Protein: CASSFLMAVNTEAFF.

The CDR3 is CASTRTGTYEQYF. Here the CDR3 DNA reads TGTGCCAGCACCCGGACAGGGACCTACGAGCAGTACTTC. This rearrangement joins TRBV10-3 to TRBJ2-7, with 8 bases lining up with TRBD1. The trim removed 10 bases at V and 2 bases at J, leaving 7 bases unmatched. The CDR3 loop spans 13 amino acids. CDR1 and CDR2 (germline): ENHRY, SYGVKD.